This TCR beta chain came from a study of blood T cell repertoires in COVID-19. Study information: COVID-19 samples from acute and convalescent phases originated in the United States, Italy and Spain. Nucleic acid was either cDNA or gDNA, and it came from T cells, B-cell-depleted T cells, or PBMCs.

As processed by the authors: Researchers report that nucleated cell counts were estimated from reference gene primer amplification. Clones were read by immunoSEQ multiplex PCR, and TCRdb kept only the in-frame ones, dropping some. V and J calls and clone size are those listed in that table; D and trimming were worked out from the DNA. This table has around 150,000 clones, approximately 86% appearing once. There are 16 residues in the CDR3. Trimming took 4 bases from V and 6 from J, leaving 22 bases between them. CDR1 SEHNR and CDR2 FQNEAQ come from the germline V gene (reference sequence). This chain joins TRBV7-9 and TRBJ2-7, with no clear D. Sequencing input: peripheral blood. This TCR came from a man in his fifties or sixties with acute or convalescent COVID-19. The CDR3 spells CASSSRSSRGYREQYF. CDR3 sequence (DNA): TGTGCCAGCAGCTCACGGAGTTCTCGTGGATATCGCGAGCAGTACTTC. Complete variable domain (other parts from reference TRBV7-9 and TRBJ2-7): DTGVSQNPRHKITKRGQNVTFRCDPISEHNRLYWYRQTLGQGPEFLTYFQNEAQLEKSRLLSDRFSAERPKGSFSTLEIQRTEQGDSAMYLCASSSRSSRGYREQYFGPGTRLTVT.